A single sample gave rise to the 18 T cell receptor beta chains below, sequenced in a study of control samples from healthy donors and cancer patients. Method: immunoSEQ multiplex PCR; TCRdb's copy keeps in-frame clones and lacks some. This sample has about 190,000 clones, with 80% to 95% found just once. The sequenced sample was blood. These TCRs come from a man younger than 35 in good health.

This chain connects TRBV28 to TRBJ1-5; 7 bases are shared with TRBD1. J was trimmed by 1 base and V by 3 bases; bases with no gene match: 3. Germline V gene sequence: CDR1 MDHEN, CDR2 SYDVKM. The CDR3 consists of 15 residues. CDR3 nucleotide sequence: TGTGCCAGCAGTTTTACAGGGGCAAGCAATCAGCCCCAGCATTTT. Translation gives CASSFTGASNQPQHF.

This rearrangement joins TRBV14 to TRBJ2-5; no reliable D call. V lost 4 bases, J lost 2 bases, and 5 bases lay in between. This CDR3 is 12 amino acids long. Per the germline V gene, CDR1 is SGHDN and CDR2 is FVKESK. CDR3 DNA sequence: TGTGCCAGCAGCCTACCACAAGAGACCCAGTACTTC. It encodes CASSLPQETQYF.

This sequence joins TRBV7-9 and TRBJ2-1; D unclear. The CDR3 length is 13 residues. Trimming removed 0 bases at V and 8 bases at J, with 8 bases between. The germline CDR1 and CDR2 sequences are SEHNR and FQNEAQ (reference sequence). The CDR3 region is CASSLASTDEQFF. DNA of the CDR3: TGTGCCAGCAGCTTAGCGTCCACAGATGAGCAGTTCTTC.

V is TRBV5-1 and J is TRBJ1-2; TRBD1 agrees at 7 bases. CDR3 size: 15 residues. The J segment lost 2 bases and the V segment lost 4 bases, leaving 8 bases of the junction unmatched. Germline V gene data show CDR1 as SGHRS and CDR2 as YFSETQ. The chain's CDR3 is CASSRDSPKNYGYTF. The CDR3 DNA reads as TGCGCCAGCAGCAGGGACAGCCCTAAGAACTATGGCTACACCTTC.

The V call is TRBV5-4, the J call TRBJ2-7; TRBD1 might be the D (5 bases). Germline-derived CDR1 and CDR2 are SGHNT and YYREEE (reference sequence). This CDR3 has 13 residues. V was cut by 0 bases and J by 1 base, with 5 bases left in between. DNA of the CDR3: TGTGCCAGCAGCTTGGGACAGTCCTACGAGCAGTACTTC. Translation gives CASSLGQSYEQYF.

The chain carries TRBV24-1 and TRBJ2-5, with 8 bases that match TRBD1. The germline gives CDR1 KGHDR, CDR2 SFDVKD. This CDR3 is built from 15 residues. V was pared by 5 bases and J by 3 bases, with 7 bases of the junction left unmatched. The CDR3: CATSAADRGKETQYF. The CDR3 region has the DNA TGTGCCACCAGTGCCGCCGACAGGGGTAAAGAGACCCAGTACTTC.

This chain joins TRBV28 and TRBJ2-7; the match to TRBD2 covers 8 bases. Unmatched junction bases numbered 5, after V lost 6 bases and J lost 4 bases. The CDR3 is 13 amino acids. Germline lookup yields CDR1 MDHEN and CDR2 SYDVKM. This CDR3 reads CASSPGGRYEQYF. CDR3 nucleotides: TGTGCCAGCAGCCCGGGGGGGCGGTACGAGCAGTACTTC.

The chain recombines TRBV28 with TRBJ2-7, with 7 bases lining up with TRBD1. Germline trimming cut 6 bases from V and 2 bases from J; bases unmatched to any gene: 4. The CDR3 runs to 13 residues. Germline values: CDR1 MDHEN, CDR2 SYDVKM. The CDR3 region is CASRQGHPYEQYF. The CDR3 bases are TGTGCCAGCAGACAGGGGCATCCCTACGAGCAGTACTTC. Combining the CDR3 with reference TRBV28 and TRBJ2-7 gives the whole variable domain DVKVTQSSRYLVKRTGEKVFLECVQDMDHENMFWYRQDPGLGLRLIYFSYDVKMKEKGDIPEGYSVSREKKERFSLILESASTNQTSMYLCASRQGHPYEQYFGPGTRLTVT.

The chain employs TRBV10-3 and TRBJ2-5, with a tentative D call TRBD1 (6 bases). The germline gives CDR1 ENHRY, CDR2 SYGVKD. The CDR3 consists of 14 residues. The V end lost 6 bases, the J end lost 5 bases, and 16 bases lay between the germline ends. Here the CDR3 reads CAISPDSAGETQYF. The CDR3 DNA sequence: TGTGCCATCAGCCCGGACAGCGCAGGGGAGACCCAGTACTTC.

The V and J genes are TRBV27 and TRBJ2-2; TRBD2 is a possible D gene (5 bases). The CDR3 covers 16 residues. Germline V gives CDR1 MNHEY, CDR2 SMNVEV (reference sequence). The germline V and J ends were trimmed by 6 bases and 0 bases, with 14 bases remaining between them. In DNA, the CDR3 is TGTGCCAGCAGCCCGGACTGGAAAGCGAACACCGGGGAGCTGTTTTTT. This sequence encodes CASSPDWKANTGELFF.

The chain joins TRBV3-1 (or the pseudogene TRBV3-2) to TRBJ2-2; 12 bases line up with TRBD2. The germline CDR1 and CDR2 sequences are LGHDT and YNNKEL (reference sequence). V lost 4 bases and J lost 0; bases outside the gene matches: 0. This CDR3 has 16 amino acids. CDR3 region: CASSRTSGANTGELFF. CDR3 DNA: TGTGCCAGCAGCCGGACTAGCGGGGCGAACACCGGGGAGCTGTTTTTT.

J is TRBJ2-7 and V is TRBV6-5, with a weak D call TRBD1 (6 bases). This CDR3 spans 13 amino acids. Germline V gene sequence: CDR1 MNHEY, CDR2 SVGAGI. V gave up 7 bases and J gave up 3 bases, with 13 bases separating them. In nucleotides, the CDR3 is TGTGCCAGCATTGGGGGCAGGGACTACGAGCAGTACTTC. This codes for CASIGGRDYEQYF.

The chain carries TRBV10-3 and TRBJ1-6; no reliable D call. Germline V gene lookup returns CDR1 ENHRY and CDR2 SYGVKD. Trimming removed 6 bases from V and 5 bases from J, with 11 bases in between. This CDR3 is built from 14 residues. CDR3 protein: CAIRHSGDNSPLHF. DNA of the CDR3: TGTGCCATCAGACACAGCGGTGATAATTCACCCCTCCACTTT.

This chain links TRBV7-3 with TRBJ2-3; 8 bases agree with TRBD2. The CDR3 contains 16 residues. Germline trimming cut 1 base from V and 0 bases from J; bases unmatched to any gene: 3. Per the germline V gene, CDR1 is SGHTA and CDR2 is FQGTGA. CDR3 loop: CASSLIAGTSTDTQYF. The CDR3 coding sequence is TGTGCCAGCAGCTTAATAGCGGGGACTAGCACAGATACGCAGTATTTT. The whole variable domain, remainder taken from reference TRBV7-3 and TRBJ2-3, is GAGVSQTPSNKVTEKGKYVELRCDPISGHTALYWYRQSLGQGPEFLIYFQGTGAADDSGLPNDRFFAVRPEGSVSTLKIQRTERGDSAVYLCASSLIAGTSTDTQYFGPGTRLTVL.

CDR3 loop: CASSLDRGANTIYF. CDR3 nucleotide sequence: TGTGCCAGCAGCTTAGACAGGGGAGCAAACACCATATATTTT. The chain has TRBV7-9 and TRBJ1-3; 7 bases are a match to TRBD1. There are 14 residues in the CDR3. V lost 1 base to trimming and J lost 6 bases; unmatched junction nucleotides: 3. The germline V gene has CDR1 SEHNR and CDR2 FQNEAQ (reference sequence).

This clone was recorded once. V gene TRBV2 combines with J gene TRBJ1-4; 12 bases agree with TRBD1. V was pared by 8 bases and J by 4 bases, with 5 bases of the junction left unmatched. This CDR3 has 15 amino acids. Germline V gene lookup returns CDR1 SNHLY and CDR2 FYNNEI. The CDR3 loop reads CASGGQGALNEKLFF. DNA of the CDR3: TGTGCCAGCGGGGGACAGGGGGCGCTTAATGAAAAACTGTTTTTT. The variable domain in full, with the rest retrieved from reference TRBV2 and TRBJ1-4, is EPEVTQTPSHQVTQMGQEVILRCVPISNHLYFYWYRQILGQKVEFLVSFYNNEISEKSEIFDDQFSVERPDGSNFTLKIRSTKLEDSAMYFCASGGQGALNEKLFFGSGTQLSVL.

This chain links TRBV7-6 with TRBJ2-5; 11 bases match TRBD2. Germline lookup yields CDR1 SGHVS and CDR2 FNYEAQ. This CDR3 comprises 17 residues. Trimming cost V 1 base and J 2 bases; bases outside gene matches: 6. CDR3 sequence (DNA): TGTGCCAGCAGCTTAGAGGCTAGCGGGGGGCGACAAGAGACCCAGTACTTC. Translated: CASSLEASGGRQETQYF.

The chain has TRBV4-1 and TRBJ1-2; 9 bases fit TRBD1. The CDR3 has 13 residues. V lost 4 bases, J lost 8 bases, and 5 bases stayed unmatched. Germline V CDR1 and CDR2: MGHRA, YSYEKL. The CDR3 region is CASSPGTGFGYTF. CDR3 coding DNA: TGCGCCAGCAGCCCCGGGACAGGGTTCGGCTACACCTTC.